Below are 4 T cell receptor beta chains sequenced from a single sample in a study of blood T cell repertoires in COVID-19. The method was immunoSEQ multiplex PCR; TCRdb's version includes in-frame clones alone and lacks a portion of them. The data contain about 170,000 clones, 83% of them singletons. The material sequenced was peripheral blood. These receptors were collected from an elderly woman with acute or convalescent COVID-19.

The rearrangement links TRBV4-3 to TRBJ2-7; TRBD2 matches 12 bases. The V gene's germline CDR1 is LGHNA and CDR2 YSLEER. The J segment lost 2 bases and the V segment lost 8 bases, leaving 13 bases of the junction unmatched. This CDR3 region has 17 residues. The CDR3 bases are TGCGCCAGCGGGAGGGCGACTAGCGGGGGCCTCCCCTACGAGCAGTACTTC. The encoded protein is CASGRATSGGLPYEQYF.

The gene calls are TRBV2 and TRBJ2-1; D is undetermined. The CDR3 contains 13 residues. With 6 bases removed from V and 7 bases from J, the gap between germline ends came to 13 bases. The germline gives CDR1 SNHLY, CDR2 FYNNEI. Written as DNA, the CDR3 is TGTGCCAGCAGACCTAACTACCGAAATGAGCAGTTCTTC. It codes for CASRPNYRNEQFF.

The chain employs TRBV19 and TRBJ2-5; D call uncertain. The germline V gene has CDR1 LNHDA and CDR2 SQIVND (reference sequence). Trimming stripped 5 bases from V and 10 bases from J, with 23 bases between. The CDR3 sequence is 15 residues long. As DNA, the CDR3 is TGTGCCAGTAGTCGTGGTACAGTTGGCTCGGATCTCCAGTACTTC. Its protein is CASSRGTVGSDLQYF.

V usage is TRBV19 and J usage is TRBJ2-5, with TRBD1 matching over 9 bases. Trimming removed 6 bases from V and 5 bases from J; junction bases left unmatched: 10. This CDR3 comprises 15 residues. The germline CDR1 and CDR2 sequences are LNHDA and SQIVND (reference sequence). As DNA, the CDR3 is TGTGCCAGTAGCCTGTGGGGACAGGGACGGGAGACCCAGTACTTC. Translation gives CASSLWGQGRETQYF.